This T cell receptor beta chain was sequenced for a study of blood T cell repertoires in COVID-19. For the study at large: Whether acute or convalescent, the COVID-19 samples came from the United States, Italy and Spain. Sources were T cells, B-cell-depleted T cells, or PBMCs; the material itself was cDNA or gDNA.

There are 14 residues in the CDR3. Trimming cost V 8 bases and J 0 bases, with 11 bases left between them. Germline CDR1 MDHEN, CDR2 SYDVKM. Authors' analysis steps: It was from reference gene primer amplification that nucleated cell counts were estimated. The repertoire was sequenced with immunoSEQ multiplex PCR; TCRdb's copy has only in-frame clones and lacks some. V and J calls plus clone size are reproduced from that table; the DNA served to infer D and trimming. The sample has 300,000 to 350,000 clones, about 92% seen once. Followed over time, Seattle patients had been enrolled while infection was active.

Sample: peripheral blood. The origin of this receptor is an older woman with COVID-19, enrolled during active disease. J is TRBJ1-3 and V is TRBV28; D unresolved. The CDR3 nucleotides are TGTGCCAGCCGGGTCCTCAACTCTGGAAACACCATATATTTT. Amino acids: CASRVLNSGNTIYF.